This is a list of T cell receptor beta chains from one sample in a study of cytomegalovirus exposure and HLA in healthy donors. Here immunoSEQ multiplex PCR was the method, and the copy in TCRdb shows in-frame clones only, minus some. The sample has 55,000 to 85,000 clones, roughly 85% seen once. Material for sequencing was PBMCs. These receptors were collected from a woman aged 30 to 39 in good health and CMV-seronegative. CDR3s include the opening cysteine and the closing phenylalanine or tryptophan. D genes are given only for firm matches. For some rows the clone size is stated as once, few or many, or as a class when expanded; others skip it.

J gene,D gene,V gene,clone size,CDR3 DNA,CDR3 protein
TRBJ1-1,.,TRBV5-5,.,TGTGCCAGCAGCTTCCGTAGGAACACTGAAGCTTTCTTT,CASSFRRNTEAFF
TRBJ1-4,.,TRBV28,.,TGTGCCAGCAGTTTAGCGGCGGAAAAACTGTTTTTT,CASSLAAEKLFF
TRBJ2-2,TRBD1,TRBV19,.,TGTGCCAGTAGTATCAAACAGGGGGCCACCGGGGAGCTGTTTTTT,CASSIKQGATGELFF
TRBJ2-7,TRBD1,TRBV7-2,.,TGTGCCAGCAGCTTATGGGACAGGGAAGCAGACGAGCAGTACTTC,CASSLWDREADEQYF
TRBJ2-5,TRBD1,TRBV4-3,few,TGCGCCAGCAGCCAAGAGGGGTCGGACAGGGGCTTTGAGCAGTACTTC,CASSQEGSDRGFEQYF
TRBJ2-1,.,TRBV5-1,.,TGCGCCAGCAGCTTACAGGGAGATGAGCAGTTCTTC,CASSLQGDEQFF
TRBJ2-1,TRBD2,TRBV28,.,TGTGCCAGCAGTTTCGGGACTAGGGAACTCAATGAGCAGTTCTTC,CASSFGTRELNEQFF
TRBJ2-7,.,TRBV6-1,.,TGTGCCAGCAGCCCCGGTCTAGCGACCGAGCAGTCCTTC,CASSPGLATEQSF
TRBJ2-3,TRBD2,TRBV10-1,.,TGCGCCAGCACCCCGGGACTAGCGGGGGGATCCACAGATACGCAGTATTTT,CASTPGLAGGSTDTQYF
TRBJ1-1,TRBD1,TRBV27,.,TGTGCCAGCAGTTTTCGGGACAGACACACTGAAGCTTTCTTT,CASSFRDRHTEAFF
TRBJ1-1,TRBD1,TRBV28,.,TGTGCCAGCAGGAAGACAGGGGCAAACACTGAAGCTTTCTTT,CASRKTGANTEAFF
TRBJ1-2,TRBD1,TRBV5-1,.,TGCGCCAGCAGCTTGGCCGGAGCGACAGGGATTAATGGCTACACCTTC,CASSLAGATGINGYTF
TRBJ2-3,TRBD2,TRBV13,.,TGTGCCAGCAGCCCCGGGATAGCGGGCTCCACAGATACGCAGTATTTT,CASSPGIAGSTDTQYF
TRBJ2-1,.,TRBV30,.,TGTGCCTCTACCTCCCAGCGGTATGAGCAGTTCTTC,CASTSQRYEQFF
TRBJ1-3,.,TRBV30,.,TGTGCCTGGAGTAAAGTCAGCTCTGGAAACACCATATATTTT,CAWSKVSSGNTIYF
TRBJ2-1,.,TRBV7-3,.,TGTGCCAGCAGCTTAACGGAGGCCAATGAGCAGTTCTTC,CASSLTEANEQFF
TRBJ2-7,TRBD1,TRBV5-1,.,TGCGCCAGCAGCTTCCCAGGGGGTCGCGAGCAGTACTTC,CASSFPGGREQYF
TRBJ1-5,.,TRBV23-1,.,TGCGCCACCACGACTGGCAATCAGCCCCAGCATTTT,CATTTGNQPQHF
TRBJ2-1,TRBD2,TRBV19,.,TGTGCCAGTAGTTATACTAGCGGGAGCTCCTACAATGAGCAGTTCTTC,CASSYTSGSSYNEQFF
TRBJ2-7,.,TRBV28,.,TGTGCCAGCAGTTTGCAGCGGAGGGGCCCCTACGAGCAGTACTTC,CASSLQRRGPYEQYF
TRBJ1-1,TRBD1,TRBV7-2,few,TGTGCCAGCAGCGCGACAGGGGGCGCCTCCCTGAACACTGAAGCTTTCTTT,CASSATGGASLNTEAFF
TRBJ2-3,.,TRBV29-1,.,TGCAGCGTTGAACCTGGCAGCACAGATACGCAGTATTTT,CSVEPGSTDTQYF
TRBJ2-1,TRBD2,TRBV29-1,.,TGCAGCGTTGAATTTGGACTAGCGGGAGACGAGCAGTTCTTC,CSVEFGLAGDEQFF
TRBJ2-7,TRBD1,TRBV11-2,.,TGTGCCAGCAGCTTAGAGACAGGGTACGAGCAGTACTTC,CASSLETGYEQYF
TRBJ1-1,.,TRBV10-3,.,TGTGCCATCAGGGGCGCCACAGGGAAGAACACTGAAGCTTTCTTT,CAIRGATGKNTEAFF
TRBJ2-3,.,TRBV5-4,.,TGTGCCAGCAGCTTGGCCCCAACTAGCACAGATACGCAGTATTTT,CASSLAPTSTDTQYF
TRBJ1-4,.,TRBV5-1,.,TGCGCCAGCAGCTTAAGACCGGGACAAGAAAATGAAAAACTGTTTTTT,CASSLRPGQENEKLFF
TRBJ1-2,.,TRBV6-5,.,TGTGCCAGCAGTTACTCCAGCGCAGCGAACTATGGCTACACCTTC,CASSYSSAANYGYTF
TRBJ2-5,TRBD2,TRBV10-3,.,TGTGCCATATCTATCCTGGCGGGAGGACTACAAGAGACCCAGTACTTC,CAISILAGGLQETQYF
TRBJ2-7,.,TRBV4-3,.,TGCGCCAGCAGCCCGGGAGTGAACCACTACGAGCAGTACTTC,CASSPGVNHYEQYF
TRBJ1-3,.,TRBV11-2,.,TGTGCCAGCAGCTTACTTGGCCAGGGGCCTGGAAACACCATATATTTT,CASSLLGQGPGNTIYF
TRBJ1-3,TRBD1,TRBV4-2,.,TGTGCCAGCAGCGTACAGGGGTCTGGAAACACCATATATTTT,CASSVQGSGNTIYF
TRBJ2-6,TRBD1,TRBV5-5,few,TGTGCCAGCAGCCTACGTTCCGGGACAGGGTCTCTGGGGGCCAACGTCCTGACTTTC,CASSLRSGTGSLGANVLTF
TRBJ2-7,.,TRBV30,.,TGTGCCTGGGGGCGGGTCTCCTCCTACGAGCAGTACTTC,CAWGRVSSYEQYF
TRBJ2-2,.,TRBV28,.,TGTGCCAGCAGTTCGGGACTTTTCACCGGGGAGCTGTTTTTT,CASSSGLFTGELFF
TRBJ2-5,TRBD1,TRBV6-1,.,TGTGCCAGCAGGACAGGGTTCTTTGAGACCCAGTACTTC,CASRTGFFETQYF
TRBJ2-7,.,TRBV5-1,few,TGCTCCAGGGTTGTCCCGCTAGAGCAGTACTTC,CSRVVPLEQYF
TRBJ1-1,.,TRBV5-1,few,TGCGCCAGCAGCTTCACTAGGGAGACTGAAGCTTTCTTT,CASSFTRETEAFF
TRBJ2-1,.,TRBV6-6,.,TGTGCCAGCAGGCAGGGAGGCGGCTACAATGAGCAGTTCTTC,CASRQGGGYNEQFF
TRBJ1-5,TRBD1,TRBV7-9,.,TGTGCCAGCAGCTTAGCGAACAGGGGGGGCAATCAGCCCCAGCATTTT,CASSLANRGGNQPQHF
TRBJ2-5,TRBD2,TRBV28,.,TGTGCCAGCAGTTTGGGCGGGAGATTGAGCGAGACCCAGTACTTC,CASSLGGRLSETQYF
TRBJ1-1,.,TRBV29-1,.,TGCAGCGTTAAGTATGCAGGCACTGAAGCTTTCTTT,CSVKYAGTEAFF